This TCR beta chain emerged from a study of CD8+ T cells in alopecia areata (dated by TCRdb to the late 2010s). In terms of the full investigation: The treated patients, all with moderate-to-severe alopecia areata, were enrolled in an open-label pilot trial of oral tofacitinib given at 5 to 10 mg twice daily. In humans, TCRbeta sequencing was performed on scalp tissue and on sorted CD4+ and CD8+ peripheral blood T cells from healthy controls and from patients with patchy or totalis/universalis alopecia areata. RNA was obtained with the PAXgene miRNA kit for fixed scalp, the miRNeasy kit for PBMCs, and the RNeasy kit for mouse skin. Scalp clonality was compared across normal scalp (n=4), patchy alopecia areata scalp (n=8), and alopecia totalis/universalis scalp (n=8). To study T cell clonal expansion in alopecia areata, the researchers applied high-throughput TCRbeta sequencing to both the C3H/HeJ mouse model and human patients. Biopsies were taken from tofacitinib-treated patients at baseline and at 4 and 24 weeks of treatment, and a later scalp biopsy was taken in several of the tofacitinib-treated patients. Tofacitinib was administered for 6 to 18 months, and 6 months of follow-up off drug were then conducted to assess delayed response and recurrence. Amplification of TCRbeta CDR3 regions was done by immunoSEQ multiplex PCR using 35 Vbeta forward primers and 13 Jbeta reverse primers. The SALT score, which quantifies the percentage of affected scalp surface area, was used to measure disease severity in treated patients. What the work shows at the level of the full study, not this receptor alone: Unlike mouse skin, which is dominated by gammadelta T cells, normal human skin has resident alphabeta T cells that are also sequenced, and this complicates analysis of the scalp TCR repertoire. Scalp clonality and the number of expanded CD8+ clones among the top 100 scalp clones were significantly decreased by tofacitinib. Higher clonality and more expanded CD8+ clones were observed in lesional scalp than in normal scalp, particularly in alopecia totalis/universalis, a finding suggestive of antigenic drive. TCR sequences shared between patients were less clear than in mice, possibly partly because of HLA diversity in the patient population. During tofacitinib treatment, many expanded lesional clones remained in scalp and blood, and this persistence may partly explain relapse after treatment is stopped. Because the treated cohort was small and had just a single nonresponder, larger studies are needed to establish links between baseline CD8+ expansion and response.

Details on this clone: Its antigen remains unidentified. One base away there is no much larger clone; base qualities are not given.

The CDR3 starts with the cysteine, ends with the phenylalanine, and has 13 residues. Only the CDR3 region is kept as DNA, spanning 39 bases read in frame from base 1. V was cut back by 5 bases and J by 5 bases, leaving a gap of 12 bases between them. Per the germline V gene (reference sequence), LNHNV is the CDR1 and YYDKDF is the CDR2. The library was made by the immunoSEQ multiplex PCR assay. RNA was extracted from all samples and reverse transcribed into cDNA as template for TCR sequencing. SuperScript III was used for first-strand cDNA synthesis, primed with a 2:1 mix of oligo-dT and random hexamers. A synthetic immune receptor repertoire was used to gauge amplification bias, and whatever bias remained was removed computationally. The authors processed their data as follows. Raw reads were preprocessed to remove errors, and CDR3 was defined according to IMGT conventions as the region from the conserved cysteine to phenylalanine. Clonality was computed as 1 minus the Shannon entropy, with the entropy normalized by log2 of the number of productive unique TCRs. Scalp TCRbeta sequences were cross-referenced with sorted blood CD4 and CD8 repertoires so that the CD4 or CD8 identity of scalp clones could be inferred. Here the immuneACCESS table is served through TCRdb, limited to in-frame sequences with V and J called. Missing clones are a known gap in these copies; in checked studies unresolved V genes cover under half, and the rest lacks a known reason. For V, J and clone size, that table is used; D and trimming come from the DNA. For this sample the table gives 110,000 to 150,000 clones, of which 45% to 60% were detected only once. 15% to 20% of the sample belongs to the ten largest clones.

The time point tag for this specimen amounts to: around 4 weeks on oral tofacitinib. This specimen's treatment or condition label, per the study, means: oral pan-JAK inhibitor, 5-10 mg twice daily. Peripheral blood and lesional scalp punch biopsies were obtained from patients with alopecia areata. After PBMCs were isolated by density centrifugation and stained for CD3, CD4 and CD8, a FACSAria was used to sort CD4+ and CD8+ T cells. The receptor comes from a human donor with alopecia areata. The chain is made from TRBV15 and TRBJ2-5; the D gene is perhaps TRBD2, from 5 matching bases. The input for sequencing was CD8+ T cells sorted from blood, taken at week 4, from a patient treated with tofacitinib. CDR3 sequence: CATSGGLGETQYF. The DNA sequence is as follows: TGTGCCACCAGCGGAGGACTTGGGGAGACCCAGTACTTC.